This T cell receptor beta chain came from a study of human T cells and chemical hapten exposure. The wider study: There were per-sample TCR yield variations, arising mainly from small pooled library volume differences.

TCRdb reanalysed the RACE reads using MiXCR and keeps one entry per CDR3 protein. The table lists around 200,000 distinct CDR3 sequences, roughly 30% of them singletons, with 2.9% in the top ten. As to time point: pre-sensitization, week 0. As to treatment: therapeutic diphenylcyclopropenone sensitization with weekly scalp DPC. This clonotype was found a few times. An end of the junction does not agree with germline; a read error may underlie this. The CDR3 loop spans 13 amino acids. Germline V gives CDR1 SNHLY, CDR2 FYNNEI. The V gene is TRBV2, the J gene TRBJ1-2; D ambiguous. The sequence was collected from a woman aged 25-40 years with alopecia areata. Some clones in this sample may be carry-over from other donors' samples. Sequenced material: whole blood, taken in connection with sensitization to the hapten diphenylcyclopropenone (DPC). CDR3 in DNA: TGTGCCAGCAGCTCGGACGCTATCTATCGCTACACCTTC. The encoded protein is CASSSDAIYRYTF.